These T cell receptor beta chains were read from a single sample in a study of technical replicates of blood from a few donors. Only in-frame clones appear in the TCRdb table, and some are missing; sequencing was by immunoSEQ multiplex PCR. Of 100,000 or so clones listed, approximately 94% were seen once; the top ten hold around 0.23%. Source material: T cells isolated from PBMCs. The source is a human donor in good health. The CDR3 runs from the conserved cysteine through the conserved F or W. The order of the fields is V gene, J gene, clone size, D gene, CDR3 protein, CDR3 DNA. The D gene is left open where the match is weak. Size is stated for part of the rows, as once, few or many counts, or as a class when the clone is expanded.

V gene: TRBV18
J gene: TRBJ1-5
clone size: .
D gene: TRBD1
CDR3 protein: CASSPLRLSGGTGQPQHF
CDR3 DNA: TGTGCCAGCTCACCGCTACGGTTATCAGGGGGCACGGGTCAGCCCCAGCATTTT

V gene: TRBV4-1
J gene: TRBJ1-5
clone size: once
D gene: TRBD1
CDR3 protein: CASSQDEKGDRVGQPQHF
CDR3 DNA: TGCGCCAGCAGCCAAGACGAGAAGGGGGACAGGGTGGGTCAGCCCCAGCATTTT

V gene: TRBV5-1
J gene: TRBJ2-3
clone size: .
D gene: .
CDR3 protein: CASSLVGSDTQYF
CDR3 DNA: TGCGCCAGCAGCTTGGTCGGGTCAGATACGCAGTATTTT

V gene: TRBV7-8
J gene: TRBJ2-5
clone size: few
D gene: TRBD2
CDR3 protein: CASSGGTLAGYWEETQYF
CDR3 DNA: TGTGCCAGCAGCGGCGGGACTTTAGCGGGATATTGGGAAGAGACCCAGTACTTC

V gene: TRBV7-2
J gene: TRBJ2-7
clone size: .
D gene: .
CDR3 protein: CASSLASRGPYEQYF
CDR3 DNA: TGTGCCAGCAGCTTAGCCTCCAGGGGCCCCTACGAGCAGTACTTC

V gene: TRBV10-2
J gene: TRBJ1-3
clone size: .
D gene: .
CDR3 protein: CASSGVLGGSGNTIYF
CDR3 DNA: TGCGCCAGCAGCGGGGTCCTAGGGGGCTCTGGAAACACCATATATTTT

V gene: TRBV28
J gene: TRBJ2-1
clone size: once
D gene: TRBD2
CDR3 protein: CASTLYFPGGTYNEQFF
CDR3 DNA: TGTGCCAGCACCCTTTACTTCCCGGGAGGGACTTACAATGAGCAGTTCTTC

V gene: TRBV7-6
J gene: TRBJ2-3
clone size: .
D gene: TRBD1
CDR3 protein: CASSLNRGPTDTQYF
CDR3 DNA: TGTGCCAGCAGCTTAAACAGGGGGCCCACAGATACGCAGTATTTT

V gene: TRBV6-1
J gene: TRBJ2-7
clone size: .
D gene: .
CDR3 protein: CASSEVGGRHEQYF
CDR3 DNA: TGTGCCAGCAGTGAAGTAGGCGGGCGGCACGAGCAGTACTTC

V gene: TRBV28
J gene: TRBJ2-1
clone size: .
D gene: .
CDR3 protein: CASSLSYNEQFF
CDR3 DNA: TGTGCCAGCAGTCTGTCCTACAATGAGCAGTTCTTC

V gene: TRBV2
J gene: TRBJ2-1
clone size: .
D gene: TRBD2
CDR3 protein: CASRGLAGDRNEQFF
CDR3 DNA: TGTGCCAGCAGGGGACTAGCGGGAGATCGGAATGAGCAGTTCTTC

V gene: TRBV7-2
J gene: TRBJ2-1
clone size: .
D gene: TRBD1
CDR3 protein: CASSRTGRLNEQFF
CDR3 DNA: TGTGCCAGCAGCCGGACAGGGAGGCTCAATGAGCAGTTCTTC

V gene: TRBV21-1
J gene: TRBJ1-3
clone size: .
D gene: .
CDR3 protein: CASSKGIWAF
CDR3 DNA: TGTGCCAGCAGCAAAGGGATATGGGCCTTT

V gene: TRBV6-1
J gene: TRBJ1-4
clone size: .
D gene: .
CDR3 protein: CASSTQEADEKLFF
CDR3 DNA: TGTGCCAGCAGTACCCAGGAAGCCGATGAAAAACTGTTTTTT

V gene: TRBV7-9
J gene: TRBJ2-1
clone size: .
D gene: TRBD1
CDR3 protein: CASSRGQGVNEQFF
CDR3 DNA: TGTGCCAGCAGCCGTGGACAGGGGGTGAATGAGCAGTTCTTC

V gene: TRBV5-1
J gene: TRBJ1-1
clone size: .
D gene: .
CDR3 protein: CASSLASEGNTEAFF
CDR3 DNA: TGCGCCAGCAGCTTGGCGAGTGAGGGGAACACTGAAGCTTTCTTT

V gene: TRBV28
J gene: TRBJ2-1
clone size: .
D gene: .
CDR3 protein: CASSFRGEQFF
CDR3 DNA: TGTGCCAGCAGTTTTCGAGGGGAGCAGTTCTTC

V gene: TRBV28
J gene: TRBJ1-4
clone size: .
D gene: TRBD1
CDR3 protein: CASSIHPDRGEKLFF
CDR3 DNA: TGTGCCAGCAGTATACATCCGGACAGGGGGGAAAAACTGTTTTTT

V gene: TRBV7-6
J gene: TRBJ2-5
clone size: .
D gene: TRBD2
CDR3 protein: CASSLGSASGGEETQYF
CDR3 DNA: TGTGCCAGCAGCTTAGGTTCGGCTAGCGGGGGGGAAGAGACCCAGTACTTC

V gene: TRBV19
J gene: TRBJ2-7
clone size: once
D gene: TRBD2
CDR3 protein: CASSRSVLAGGLYEQYF
CDR3 DNA: TGTGCCAGTAGTAGATCGGTACTAGCGGGAGGGCTCTACGAGCAGTACTTC

V gene: TRBV7-2
J gene: TRBJ2-6
clone size: .
D gene: .
CDR3 protein: CASSKTASGANVLTF
CDR3 DNA: TGTGCCAGCAGCAAGACAGCCTCTGGGGCCAACGTCCTGACTTTC

V gene: TRBV21-1
J gene: TRBJ1-5
clone size: .
D gene: .
CDR3 protein: CASSPRIDQPQHF
CDR3 DNA: TGTGCCAGCAGCCCCAGGATCGATCAGCCCCAGCATTTT

V gene: TRBV28
J gene: TRBJ1-2
clone size: .
D gene: .
CDR3 protein: CASSYTGSGTGNHAGGYTF
CDR3 DNA: TGTGCCAGCAGTTACACCGGTTCGGGAACCGGGAACCATGCGGGCGGCTACACCTTC

V gene: TRBV10-1
J gene: TRBJ1-6
clone size: .
D gene: TRBD1
CDR3 protein: CASTASDRGSSSPLHF
CDR3 DNA: TGCGCCAGCACCGCCTCGGACAGGGGTAGTAGTTCACCCCTCCACTTT

V gene: TRBV30
J gene: TRBJ2-7
clone size: .
D gene: TRBD2
CDR3 protein: CAWSVGRGGYEQYF
CDR3 DNA: TGTGCCTGGAGTGTCGGGCGGGGGGGGTACGAGCAGTACTTC

V gene: TRBV28
J gene: TRBJ2-7
clone size: .
D gene: .
CDR3 protein: CASSEFYRDLHDEQYF
CDR3 DNA: TGTGCCAGCAGCGAATTTTACCGGGATTTGCATGACGAGCAGTACTTC

V gene: TRBV27
J gene: TRBJ2-1
clone size: .
D gene: TRBD2
CDR3 protein: CASSTMALAGGPSSYNEQFF
CDR3 DNA: TGTGCCAGCAGTACGATGGCGCTAGCGGGGGGACCTAGCTCCTACAATGAGCAGTTCTTC

V gene: TRBV20-1
J gene: TRBJ2-7
clone size: .
D gene: .
CDR3 protein: CSPADTYEQYF
CDR3 DNA: TGCAGTCCCGCGGATACCTACGAGCAGTACTTC

V gene: TRBV28
J gene: TRBJ2-2
clone size: .
D gene: TRBD2
CDR3 protein: CASSEVYSSGINTGELFF
CDR3 DNA: TGTGCCAGCAGTGAAGTATACTCTAGCGGGATAAACACCGGGGAGCTGTTTTTT

V gene: TRBV7-9
J gene: TRBJ2-7
clone size: once
D gene: .
CDR3 protein: CASSLEGGQSYEQYF
CDR3 DNA: TGTGCCAGCAGCTTAGAGGGGGGACAGTCCTACGAGCAGTACTTC

V gene: TRBV6-1
J gene: TRBJ1-4
clone size: .
D gene: TRBD1
CDR3 protein: CASRERGTVREKLFF
CDR3 DNA: TGTGCCAGCAGGGAAAGGGGGACAGTTAGGGAAAAACTGTTTTTT

V gene: TRBV5-6
J gene: TRBJ1-1
clone size: .
D gene: .
CDR3 protein: CASSLGRPGYTEAFF
CDR3 DNA: TGTGCCAGCAGCTTGGGCCGCCCAGGGTACACTGAAGCTTTCTTT

V gene: TRBV21-1
J gene: TRBJ2-2
clone size: .
D gene: .
CDR3 protein: CASSKWDRTNTGELFF
CDR3 DNA: TGTGCCAGCAGCAAATGGGACAGAACGAACACCGGGGAGCTGTTTTTT

V gene: TRBV7-8
J gene: TRBJ1-5
clone size: .
D gene: .
CDR3 protein: CASSAGGNHQPQHF
CDR3 DNA: TGTGCCAGCAGCGCCGGGGGAAATCATCAGCCCCAGCATTTT

V gene: TRBV19
J gene: TRBJ2-5
clone size: .
D gene: .
CDR3 protein: CASSIIASETQYF
CDR3 DNA: TGTGCCAGTAGTATTATAGCGTCCGAGACCCAGTACTTC

V gene: TRBV6-5
J gene: TRBJ2-5
clone size: .
D gene: TRBD1
CDR3 protein: CASSYSEGDSQETQYF
CDR3 DNA: TGTGCCAGCAGTTACTCCGAAGGGGACAGCCAAGAGACCCAGTACTTC

V gene: TRBV4-1
J gene: TRBJ2-3
clone size: .
D gene: .
CDR3 protein: CASSQVPHGGDTQYF
CDR3 DNA: TGCGCCAGCAGCCAAGTTCCTCATGGGGGGGATACGCAGTATTTT

V gene: TRBV18
J gene: TRBJ1-5
clone size: .
D gene: .
CDR3 protein: CASSPLLGRQPYQPQHF
CDR3 DNA: TGTGCCAGCTCACCGCTCCTAGGACGACAGCCTTATCAGCCCCAGCATTTT

V gene: TRBV27
J gene: TRBJ2-7
clone size: .
D gene: .
CDR3 protein: CASSGRGPTYEQYF
CDR3 DNA: TGTGCCAGCAGCGGAAGGGGCCCGACCTACGAGCAGTACTTC

V gene: TRBV2
J gene: TRBJ2-7
clone size: once
D gene: TRBD2
CDR3 protein: CASSDSGETYEQYF
CDR3 DNA: TGTGCCAGCAGTGATAGCGGGGAAACCTACGAGCAGTACTTC

V gene: TRBV5-1
J gene: TRBJ2-7
clone size: .
D gene: TRBD2
CDR3 protein: CASSSPTSGRVPEQYF
CDR3 DNA: TGCGCCAGCAGCTCCCCGACTAGCGGGAGAGTCCCCGAGCAGTACTTC

V gene: TRBV2
J gene: TRBJ2-1
clone size: few
D gene: .
CDR3 protein: CASIGDRSSYNEQFF
CDR3 DNA: TGTGCCAGCATTGGAGACCGAAGCTCCTACAATGAGCAGTTCTTC

V gene: TRBV29-1
J gene: TRBJ2-7
clone size: .
D gene: .
CDR3 protein: CSVVGGRGLKEYEQYF
CDR3 DNA: TGCAGCGTTGTGGGGGGTCGGGGATTAAAAGAATACGAGCAGTACTTC

V gene: TRBV13
J gene: TRBJ2-2
clone size: .
D gene: .
CDR3 protein: CASCPWGRTGELFF
CDR3 DNA: TGTGCCAGCTGCCCTTGGGGGCGGACCGGGGAGCTGTTTTTT

V gene: TRBV19
J gene: TRBJ2-3
clone size: .
D gene: .
CDR3 protein: CASTPGFRGGVKADTQYF
CDR3 DNA: TGTGCCAGTACCCCGGGGTTTCGAGGGGGGGTTAAGGCAGATACGCAGTATTTT

V gene: TRBV5-8
J gene: TRBJ1-5
clone size: .
D gene: .
CDR3 protein: CASSLGRSYQPQHF
CDR3 DNA: TGTGCCAGCAGCTTGGGGAGGTCCTATCAGCCCCAGCATTTT

V gene: TRBV25-1
J gene: TRBJ1-2
clone size: .
D gene: .
CDR3 protein: CASSATGNYGYTF
CDR3 DNA: TGTGCCAGCAGTGCTACAGGGAACTATGGCTACACCTTC

V gene: TRBV9
J gene: TRBJ2-3
clone size: once
D gene: .
CDR3 protein: CASSVGPDTQYF
CDR3 DNA: TGTGCCAGCAGCGTAGGGCCAGATACGCAGTATTTT

V gene: TRBV9
J gene: TRBJ2-1
clone size: .
D gene: TRBD2
CDR3 protein: CASSVGNQRGPSYNEQFF
CDR3 DNA: TGTGCCAGCAGCGTAGGGAACCAGCGGGGGCCCTCCTACAATGAGCAGTTCTTC

V gene: TRBV14
J gene: TRBJ2-1
clone size: once
D gene: .
CDR3 protein: CASSQDETGTVYNEQFF
CDR3 DNA: TGTGCCAGCAGCCAAGACGAGACCGGGACTGTATACAATGAGCAGTTCTTC

V gene: TRBV7-9
J gene: TRBJ2-7
clone size: .
D gene: .
CDR3 protein: CASSRDNYEQYF
CDR3 DNA: TGTGCCAGCAGCCGGGACAACTACGAGCAGTACTTC

V gene: TRBV5-1
J gene: TRBJ2-4
clone size: once
D gene: TRBD1
CDR3 protein: CASRTGTGGRVAKNIQYF
CDR3 DNA: TGCGCCAGCAGAACCGGGACAGGGGGGAGGGTAGCCAAAAACATTCAGTACTTC

V gene: TRBV28
J gene: TRBJ2-3
clone size: .
D gene: TRBD2
CDR3 protein: CASRTRLARPNTQYF
CDR3 DNA: TGTGCCAGCCGCACACGACTAGCGAGGCCCAACACGCAGTATTTT